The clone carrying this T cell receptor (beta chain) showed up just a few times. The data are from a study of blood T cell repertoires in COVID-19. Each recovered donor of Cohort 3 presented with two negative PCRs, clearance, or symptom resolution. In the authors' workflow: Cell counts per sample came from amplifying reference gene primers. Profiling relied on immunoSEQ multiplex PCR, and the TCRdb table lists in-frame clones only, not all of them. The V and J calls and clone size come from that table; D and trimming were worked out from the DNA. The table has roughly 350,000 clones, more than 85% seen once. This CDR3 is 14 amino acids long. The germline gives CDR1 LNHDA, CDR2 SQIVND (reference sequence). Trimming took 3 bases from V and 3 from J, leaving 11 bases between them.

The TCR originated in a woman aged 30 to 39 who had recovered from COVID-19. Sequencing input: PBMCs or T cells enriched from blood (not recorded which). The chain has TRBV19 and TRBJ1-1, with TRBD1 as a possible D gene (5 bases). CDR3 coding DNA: TGTGCCAGTAGTATCCTGGACACCTACACTGAAGCTTTCTTT. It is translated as CASSILDTYTEAFF.